This section outlines one TCR beta chain sequence together with its context. Authors' methods: Cell counts per sample came from amplifying reference gene primers. TCRdb keeps only in-frame clones here, not all; method: immunoSEQ multiplex PCR. The DNA was the basis for D and trimming; V, J and clone size are from that table. The sample shows 150,000 or so clones, around three quarters of them seen only once. Trimming took 9 bases from V and 9 from J; bases not matched to a gene: 11. Germline values: CDR1 LNHDA, CDR2 SQIVND (reference sequence). The CDR3 runs 13 residues. This entry is derived from a study of blood T cell repertoires in COVID-19. Whole-study context: Donors in the United States, Italy and Spain gave samples during acute or convalescent COVID-19. The cDNA or gDNA used as material had been derived from T cells, B-cell-depleted T cells, or PBMCs.

What was sequenced was peripheral blood. This TCR was recovered from a man of 80 years or more with acute or convalescent COVID-19. The rearrangement links TRBV19 to TRBJ2-4, with 7 nucleotides matching TRBD2. Written as DNA, the CDR3 is TGTGCCAGCTCCCAGCCGGGGGGAGGCATTCAGTACTTC. It specifies CASSQPGGGIQYF.